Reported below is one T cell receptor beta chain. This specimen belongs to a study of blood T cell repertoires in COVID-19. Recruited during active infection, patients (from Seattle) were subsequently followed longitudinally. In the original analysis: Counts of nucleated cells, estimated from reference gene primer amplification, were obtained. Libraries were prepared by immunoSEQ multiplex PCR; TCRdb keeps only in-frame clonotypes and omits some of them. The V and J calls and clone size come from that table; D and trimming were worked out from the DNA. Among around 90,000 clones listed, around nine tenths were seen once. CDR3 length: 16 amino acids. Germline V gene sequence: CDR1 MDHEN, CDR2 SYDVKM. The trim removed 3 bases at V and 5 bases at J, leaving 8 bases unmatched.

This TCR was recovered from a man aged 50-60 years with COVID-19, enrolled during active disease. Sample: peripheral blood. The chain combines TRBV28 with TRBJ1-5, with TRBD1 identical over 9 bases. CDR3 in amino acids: CASSFRGTGRDQPQHF. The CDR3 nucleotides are TGTGCCAGCAGTTTTCGTGGGACAGGGAGAGATCAGCCCCAGCATTTT.